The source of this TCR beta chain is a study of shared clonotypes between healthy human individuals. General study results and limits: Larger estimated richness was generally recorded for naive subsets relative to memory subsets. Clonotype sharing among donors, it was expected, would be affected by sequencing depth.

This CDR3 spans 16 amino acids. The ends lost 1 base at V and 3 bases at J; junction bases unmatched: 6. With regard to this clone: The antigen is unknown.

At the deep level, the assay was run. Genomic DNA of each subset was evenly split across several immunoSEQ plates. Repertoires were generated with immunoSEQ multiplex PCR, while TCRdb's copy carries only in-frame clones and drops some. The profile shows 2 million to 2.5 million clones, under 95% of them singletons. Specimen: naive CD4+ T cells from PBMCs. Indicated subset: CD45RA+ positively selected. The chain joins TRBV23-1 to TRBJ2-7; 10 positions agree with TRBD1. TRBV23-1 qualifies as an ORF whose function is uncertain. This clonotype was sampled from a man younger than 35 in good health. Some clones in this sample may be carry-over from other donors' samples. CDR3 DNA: TGCGCCAGCAGTCAATATGTTTGGACAGGGGGCTACGAGCAGTACTTC. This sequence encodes CASSQYVWTGGYEQYF.